This TCR beta chain emerged from a study of cytomegalovirus exposure and HLA in healthy donors. Study-wide results and caveats: Rarity characterized most TCR sequences, yet some public TCRs appeared in many donors.

On this clone: What it binds is unknown.

The CDR3 sequence is 14 residues long. CDR1 is SGHAT, CDR2 FQNNGV, per germline. J was trimmed by 7 bases and V by 2 bases; bases with no gene match: 5. This PCR relied on a set of 60 Vbeta primers and 13 Jbeta primers. Sequenced by immunoSEQ multiplex PCR; TCRdb stores in-frame clones only, minus some. The top ten hold about 3% of the sample, which has some 65,000 clones, about 78% seen once. This TCR was sampled from a girl aged 10 to 17 in good health and CMV-seropositive. The sample comprised PBMCs. The chain links TRBV11-2 to TRBJ2-1, with 7 bases identical to TRBD1. CDR3 sequence reads: CASSLIDRVNEQFF. CDR3 DNA sequence: TGTGCCAGCAGCTTAATAGACAGGGTGAATGAGCAGTTCTTC.